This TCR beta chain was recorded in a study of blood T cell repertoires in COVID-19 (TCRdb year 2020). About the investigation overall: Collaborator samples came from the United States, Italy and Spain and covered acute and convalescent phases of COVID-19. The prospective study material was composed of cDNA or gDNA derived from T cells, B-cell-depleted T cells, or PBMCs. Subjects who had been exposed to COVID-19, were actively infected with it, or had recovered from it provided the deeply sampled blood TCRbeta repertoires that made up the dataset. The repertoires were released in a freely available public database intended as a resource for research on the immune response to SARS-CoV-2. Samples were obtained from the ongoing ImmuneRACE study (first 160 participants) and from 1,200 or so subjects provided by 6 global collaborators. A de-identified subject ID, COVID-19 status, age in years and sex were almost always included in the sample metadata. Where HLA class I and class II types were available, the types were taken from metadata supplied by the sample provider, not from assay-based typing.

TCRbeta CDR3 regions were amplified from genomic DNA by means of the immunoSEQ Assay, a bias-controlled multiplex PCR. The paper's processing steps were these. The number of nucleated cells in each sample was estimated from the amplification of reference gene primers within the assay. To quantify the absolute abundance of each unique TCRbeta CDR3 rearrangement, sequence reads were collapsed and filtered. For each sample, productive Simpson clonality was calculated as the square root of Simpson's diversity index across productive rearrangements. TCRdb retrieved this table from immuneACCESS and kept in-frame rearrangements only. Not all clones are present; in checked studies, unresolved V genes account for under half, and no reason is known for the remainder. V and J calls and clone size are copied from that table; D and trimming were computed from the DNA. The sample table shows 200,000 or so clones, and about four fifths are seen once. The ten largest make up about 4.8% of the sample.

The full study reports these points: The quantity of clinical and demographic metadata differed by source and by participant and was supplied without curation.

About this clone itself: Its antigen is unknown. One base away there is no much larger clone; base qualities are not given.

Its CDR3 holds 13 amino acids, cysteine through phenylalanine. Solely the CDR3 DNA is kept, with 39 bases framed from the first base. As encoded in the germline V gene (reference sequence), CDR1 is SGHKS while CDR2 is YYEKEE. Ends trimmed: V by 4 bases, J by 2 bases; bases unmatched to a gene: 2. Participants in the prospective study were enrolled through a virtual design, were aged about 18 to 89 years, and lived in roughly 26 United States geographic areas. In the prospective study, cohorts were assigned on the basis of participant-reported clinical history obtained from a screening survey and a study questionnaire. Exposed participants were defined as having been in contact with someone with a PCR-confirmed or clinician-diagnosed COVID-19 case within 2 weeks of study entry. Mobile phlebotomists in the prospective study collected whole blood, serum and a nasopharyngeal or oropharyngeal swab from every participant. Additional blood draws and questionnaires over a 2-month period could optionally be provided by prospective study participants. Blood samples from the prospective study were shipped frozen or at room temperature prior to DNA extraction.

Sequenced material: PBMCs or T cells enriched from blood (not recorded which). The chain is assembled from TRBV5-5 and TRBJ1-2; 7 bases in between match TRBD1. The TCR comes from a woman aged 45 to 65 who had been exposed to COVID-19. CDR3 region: CASSQTGNYGYTF. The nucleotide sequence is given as TGTGCCAGCAGCCAGACAGGGAACTATGGCTACACCTTC.